This TCR beta chain was sequenced during a study of spatial heterogeneity in lung cancer. Using its own MiXCR run on the 5' RACE reads, TCRdb lists one record per CDR3 protein. The profile covers 85,000 to 100,000 distinct CDR3 sequences, with around 12% appearing a single time and more than 40% taken by the ten largest. In germline, CDR1 is SGHTA, CDR2 FQGNSA. Trimming stripped 3 bases from V and 6 bases from J, with 14 bases between. The CDR3 extends over 14 amino acids. This clonotype came up many times. As to time point: sample taken at primary tumor resection. The chain employs TRBV7-2 and TRBJ1-2; the D gene is possibly TRBD1 (5 bases). The specimen was PBMCs, collected at surgery. The origin of this receptor is a male donor with early-stage non-small cell lung cancer. Here the CDR3 DNA reads TGTGCCAGCAGCTTTAACAGGCTGGGAAATGGCTACACCTTC. Its protein product is CASSFNRLGNGYTF.